This T cell receptor (beta chain) was profiled in a study of T cell responses to AZD1222 COVID-19 vaccine. Germline lookup yields CDR1 LGHNT and CDR2 FRNRAP. V gave up 7 bases and J gave up 5 bases, with 6 bases separating them. The CDR3 extends over 11 amino acids. Clones were read by immunoSEQ multiplex PCR, and TCRdb kept only the in-frame ones, dropping some. The sample lists fewer than 120,000 clones; just under 95% were seen once. The sample here was peripheral blood, taken 28 days after the second AZD1222 dose. This TCR was sampled from an adult who received the AZD1222 COVID-19 vaccine. J is TRBJ2-1 and V is TRBV12-5; D remains unclear. The CDR3 nucleotides read TGTGCTAGTGACCTAAACAATGAGCAGTTCTTC. Protein product: CASDLNNEQFF.